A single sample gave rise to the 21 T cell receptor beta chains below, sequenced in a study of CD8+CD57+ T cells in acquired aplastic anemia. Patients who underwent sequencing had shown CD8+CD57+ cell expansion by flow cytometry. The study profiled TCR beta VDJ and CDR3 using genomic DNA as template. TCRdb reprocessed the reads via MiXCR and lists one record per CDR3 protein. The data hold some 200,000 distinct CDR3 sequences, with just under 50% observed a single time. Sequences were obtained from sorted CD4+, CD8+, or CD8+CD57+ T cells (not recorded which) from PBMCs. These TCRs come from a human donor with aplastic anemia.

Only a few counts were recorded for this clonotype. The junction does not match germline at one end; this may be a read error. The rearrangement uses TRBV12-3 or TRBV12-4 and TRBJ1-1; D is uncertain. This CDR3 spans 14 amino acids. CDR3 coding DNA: TGTGCCAGCAGTTTACTACTCCTGAACACTGAAGCTCTCTTT. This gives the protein CASSLLLLNTEALF.

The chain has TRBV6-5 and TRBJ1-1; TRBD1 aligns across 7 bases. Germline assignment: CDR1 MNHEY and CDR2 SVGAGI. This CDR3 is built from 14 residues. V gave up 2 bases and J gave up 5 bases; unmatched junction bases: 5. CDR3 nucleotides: TGTGCCAGCAGTTACCCAGGGGGGATGACTGAAGCTTTCTTT. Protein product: CASSYPGGMTEAFF.

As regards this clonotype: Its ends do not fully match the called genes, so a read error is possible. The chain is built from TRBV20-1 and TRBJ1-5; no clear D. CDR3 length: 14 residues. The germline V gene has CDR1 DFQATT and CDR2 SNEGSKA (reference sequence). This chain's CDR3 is CSAELMNSNRPQHF. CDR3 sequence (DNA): TGCAGTGCTGAGTTGATGAATAGCAATCGGCCCCAGCATTTT.

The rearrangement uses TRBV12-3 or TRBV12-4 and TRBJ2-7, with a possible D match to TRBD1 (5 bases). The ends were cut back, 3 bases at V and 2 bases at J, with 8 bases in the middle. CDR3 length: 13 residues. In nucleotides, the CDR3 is TGTGCCAGCAGTTTTGGGGCCCCCTACGAGCAGTACTTC. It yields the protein CASSFGAPYEQYF.

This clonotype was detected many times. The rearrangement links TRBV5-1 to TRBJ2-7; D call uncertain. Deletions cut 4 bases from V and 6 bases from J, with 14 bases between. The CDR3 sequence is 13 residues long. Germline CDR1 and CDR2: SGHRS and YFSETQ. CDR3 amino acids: CASSLRSFGEQYF. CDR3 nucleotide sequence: TGCGCCAGCAGCCTACGCAGCTTCGGCGAGCAGTACTTC.

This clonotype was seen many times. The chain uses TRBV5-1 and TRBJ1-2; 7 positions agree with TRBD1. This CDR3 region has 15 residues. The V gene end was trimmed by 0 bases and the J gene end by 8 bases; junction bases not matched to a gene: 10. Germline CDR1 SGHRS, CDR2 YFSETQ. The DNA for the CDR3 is TGCGCCAGCAGCTTGGGAGGGACAGATACTAGGGGCTACACCTTC. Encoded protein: CASSLGGTDTRGYTF.

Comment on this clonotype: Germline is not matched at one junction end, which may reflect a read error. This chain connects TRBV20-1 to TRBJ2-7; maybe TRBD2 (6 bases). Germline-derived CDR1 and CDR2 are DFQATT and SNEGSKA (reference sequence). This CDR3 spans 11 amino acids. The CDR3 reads CSASMARERYF. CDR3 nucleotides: TGCAGTGCTAGTATGGCTCGGGAGCGGTACTTC.

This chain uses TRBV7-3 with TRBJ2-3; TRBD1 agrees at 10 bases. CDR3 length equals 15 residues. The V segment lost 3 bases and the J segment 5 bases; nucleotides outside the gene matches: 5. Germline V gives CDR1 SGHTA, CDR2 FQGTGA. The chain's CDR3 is CASSFPGQGKDTQYF. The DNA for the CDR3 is TGTGCCAGCAGCTTCCCGGGACAGGGGAAAGATACGCAGTATTTT.

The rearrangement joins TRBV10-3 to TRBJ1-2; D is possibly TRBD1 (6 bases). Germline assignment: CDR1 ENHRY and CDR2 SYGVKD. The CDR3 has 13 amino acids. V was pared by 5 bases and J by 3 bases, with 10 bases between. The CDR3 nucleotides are TGTGCCATCAGTAAGGGGGGGGACTATGGCTACACCTTC. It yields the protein CAISKGGDYGYTF.

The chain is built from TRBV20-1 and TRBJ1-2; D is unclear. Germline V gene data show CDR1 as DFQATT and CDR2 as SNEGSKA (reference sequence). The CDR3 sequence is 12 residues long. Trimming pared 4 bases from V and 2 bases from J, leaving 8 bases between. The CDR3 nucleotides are TGCAGTGCTACCGGGAGGAACTATGGCTACACCTTC. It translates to CSATGRNYGYTF.

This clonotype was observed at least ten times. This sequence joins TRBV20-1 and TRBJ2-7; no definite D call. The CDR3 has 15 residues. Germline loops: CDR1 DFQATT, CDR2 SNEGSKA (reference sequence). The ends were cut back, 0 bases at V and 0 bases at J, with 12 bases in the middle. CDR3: CSARDGPVDSYEQYF. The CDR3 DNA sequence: TGCAGTGCTAGAGATGGGCCAGTTGACTCCTACGAGCAGTACTTC.

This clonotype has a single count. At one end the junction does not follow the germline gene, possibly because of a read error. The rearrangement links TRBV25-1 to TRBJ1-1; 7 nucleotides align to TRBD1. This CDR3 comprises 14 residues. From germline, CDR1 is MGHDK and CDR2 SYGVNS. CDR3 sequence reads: CAGSGTVMNTEAFF. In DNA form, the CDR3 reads TGTGCCGGCAGTGGGACAGTTATGAACACTGAAGCTTTCTTT.

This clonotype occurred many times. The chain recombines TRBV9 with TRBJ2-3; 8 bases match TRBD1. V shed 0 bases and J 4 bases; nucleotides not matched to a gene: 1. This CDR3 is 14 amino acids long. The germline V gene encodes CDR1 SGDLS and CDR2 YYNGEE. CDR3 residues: CASSVGRGPDTQYF. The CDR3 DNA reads TGTGCCAGCAGCGTAGGCAGGGGGCCAGATACGCAGTATTTT.

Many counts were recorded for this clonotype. The CDR3: CASTRDSGLGEQYF. For the CDR3, the DNA is TGTGCCAGCACAAGGGACAGTGGTTTGGGGGAGCAGTACTTC. The chain carries TRBV2 and TRBJ2-7, with 7 positions matching TRBD1. The length of the CDR3 is 14 residues. Germline V gene sequence: CDR1 SNHLY, CDR2 FYNNEI. V shed 7 bases, J shed 7 bases, and the junction held 13 bases outside the gene matches.

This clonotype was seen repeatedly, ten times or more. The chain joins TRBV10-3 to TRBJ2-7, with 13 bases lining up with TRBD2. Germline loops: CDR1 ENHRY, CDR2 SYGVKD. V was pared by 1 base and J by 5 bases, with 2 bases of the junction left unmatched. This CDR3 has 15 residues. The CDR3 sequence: CAISEYGLAGDEQYF. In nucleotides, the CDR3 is TGTGCCATCAGTGAGTACGGACTAGCGGGAGACGAGCAGTACTTC.

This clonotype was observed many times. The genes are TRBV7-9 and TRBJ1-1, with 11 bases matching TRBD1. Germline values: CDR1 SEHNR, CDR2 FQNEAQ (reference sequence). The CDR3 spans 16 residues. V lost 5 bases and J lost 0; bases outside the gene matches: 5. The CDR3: CASSKGTGGLNTEAFF. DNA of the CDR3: TGTGCCAGCAGCAAAGGGACAGGGGGTTTGAACACTGAAGCTTTCTTT.

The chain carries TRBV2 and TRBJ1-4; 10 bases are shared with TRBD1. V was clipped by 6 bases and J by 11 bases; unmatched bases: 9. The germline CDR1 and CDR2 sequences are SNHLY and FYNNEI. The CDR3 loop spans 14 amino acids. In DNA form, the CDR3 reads TGTGCCAGCAGAGAGGGACAGGGGAAAAGGAAACTGTTTTTT. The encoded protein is CASREGQGKRKLFF.

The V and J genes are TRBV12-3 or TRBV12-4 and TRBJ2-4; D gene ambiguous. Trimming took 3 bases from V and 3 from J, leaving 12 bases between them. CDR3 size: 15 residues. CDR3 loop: CASSFSETRKNIQYF. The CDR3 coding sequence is TGTGCCAGCAGTTTCTCCGAGACACGCAAAAACATTCAGTACTTC.

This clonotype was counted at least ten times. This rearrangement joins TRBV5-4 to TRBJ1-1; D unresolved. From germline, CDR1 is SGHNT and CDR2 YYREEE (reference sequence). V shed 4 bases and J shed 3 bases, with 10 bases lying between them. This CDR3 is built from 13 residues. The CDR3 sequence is CASSDGSDTEAFF. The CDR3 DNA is TGTGCCAGCAGCGATGGGTCTGACACTGAAGCTTTCTTT.

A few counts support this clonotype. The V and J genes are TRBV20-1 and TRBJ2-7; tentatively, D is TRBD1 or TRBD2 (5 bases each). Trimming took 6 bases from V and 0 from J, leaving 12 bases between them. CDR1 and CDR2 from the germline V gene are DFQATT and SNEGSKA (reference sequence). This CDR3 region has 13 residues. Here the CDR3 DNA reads TGCAGTGCCACCGGGACCACCTCCTACGAGCAGTACTTC. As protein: CSATGTTSYEQYF.

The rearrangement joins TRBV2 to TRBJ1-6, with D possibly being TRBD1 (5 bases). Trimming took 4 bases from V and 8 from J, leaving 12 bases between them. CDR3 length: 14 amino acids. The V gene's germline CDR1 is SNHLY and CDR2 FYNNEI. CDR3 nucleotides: TGTGCCAGCAGTGGGGGACGGTCTGATTCACCCCTCCACTTT. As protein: CASSGGRSDSPLHF.